This T cell receptor (beta chain) comes out of a study of blood T cell repertoires in COVID-19. Only in-frame clones appear in the TCRdb table, and some are missing; sequencing was by immunoSEQ multiplex PCR. The sample records around 200,000 clones, 70% to 90% being singletons. This clone was found many times. V shed 3 bases and J 3 bases; nucleotides not matched to a gene: 8. CDR1 is GTSNPN, CDR2 SVGIG, per germline (reference sequence). The CDR3 spans 16 residues. Sequencing was performed on peripheral blood. This clonotype was obtained from a woman aged 18-29 years who had recovered from COVID-19. The chain employs TRBV30 and TRBJ2-2; 9 bases map to TRBD2. DNA of the CDR3: TGTGCCTGGAGAGAGCTGATAGCGGGAGACACCGGGGAGCTGTTTTTT. Translation: CAWRELIAGDTGELFF. Filled out from reference TRBV30 and TRBJ2-2, the complete variable domain reads SQTIHQWPATLVQPVGSPLSLECTVEGTSNPNLYWYRQAAGRGLQLLFYSVGIGQISSEVPQNLSASRPQDRQFILSSKKLLLSDSGFYLCAWRELIAGDTGELFFGEGSRLTVL.